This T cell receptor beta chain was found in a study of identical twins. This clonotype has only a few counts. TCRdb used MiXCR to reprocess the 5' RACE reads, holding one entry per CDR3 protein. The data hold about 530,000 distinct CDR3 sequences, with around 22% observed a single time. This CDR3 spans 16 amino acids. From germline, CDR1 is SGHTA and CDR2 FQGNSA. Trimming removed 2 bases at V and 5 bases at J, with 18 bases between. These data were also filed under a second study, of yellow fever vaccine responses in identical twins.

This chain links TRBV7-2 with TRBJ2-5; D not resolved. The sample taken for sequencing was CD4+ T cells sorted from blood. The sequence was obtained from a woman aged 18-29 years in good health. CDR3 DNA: TGTGCCAGCAGCTTAATGGGCCAAACTATTATGGAGACCCAGTACTTC. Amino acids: CASSLMGQTIMETQYF.